This T cell receptor (beta chain) was profiled in a study of blood T cell repertoires in COVID-19. Study information: The origin of the acute and convalescent COVID-19 samples was the United States, Italy and Spain. In each case, the material was cDNA or gDNA derived from T cells, B-cell-depleted T cells, or PBMCs.

Authors' data handling: Estimates of nucleated cell counts were drawn from the amplification of reference gene primers. The table came from immunoSEQ multiplex PCR; TCRdb's copy has only in-frame clones and leaves some out. V and J calls and clone size come straight from that table; D and trimming were deduced from the DNA. The sample includes around 470,000 clones, approximately 92% of them seen just once. Enrolled during active infection, Seattle patients were then followed longitudinally. This TCR was recovered from a man between 18 and 29 years old with COVID-19, enrolled during active disease. The specimen was peripheral blood.

The CDR3 loop reads CASSLGQGPPHQPQHF. The DNA of the CDR3 is TGTGCCAGCAGCTTAGGCCAGGGGCCCCCCCACCAGCCCCAGCATTTT. V gene TRBV11-2 combines with J gene TRBJ1-5; possibly TRBD1 for D (6 bases). Germline assignment: CDR1 SGHAT and CDR2 FQNNGV. The CDR3 totals 16 residues. V was trimmed by 1 base and J by 7 bases, leaving 17 bases between them.